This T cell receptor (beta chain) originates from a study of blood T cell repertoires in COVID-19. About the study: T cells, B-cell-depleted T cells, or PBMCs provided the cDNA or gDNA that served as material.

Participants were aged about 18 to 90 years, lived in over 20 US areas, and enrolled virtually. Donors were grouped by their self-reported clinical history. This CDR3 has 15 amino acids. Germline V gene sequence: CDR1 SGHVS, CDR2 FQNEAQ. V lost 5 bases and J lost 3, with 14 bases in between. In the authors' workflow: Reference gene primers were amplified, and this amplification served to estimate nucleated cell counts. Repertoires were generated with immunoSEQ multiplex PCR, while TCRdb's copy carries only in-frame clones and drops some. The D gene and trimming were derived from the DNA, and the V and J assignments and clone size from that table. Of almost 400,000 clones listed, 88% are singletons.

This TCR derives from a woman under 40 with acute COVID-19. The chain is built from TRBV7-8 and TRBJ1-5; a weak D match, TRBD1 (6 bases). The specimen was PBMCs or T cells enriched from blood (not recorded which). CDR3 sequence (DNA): TGTGCCAGCAGCCTACAGGGAGCGGTCAATCAGCCCCAGCATTTT. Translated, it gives CASSLQGAVNQPQHF. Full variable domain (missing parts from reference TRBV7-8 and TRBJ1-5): GAGVSQSPRYKVAKRGQDVALRCDPISGHVSLFWYQQALGQGPEFLTYFQNEAQLDKSGLPSDRFFAERPEGSVSTLKIQRTQQEDSAVYLCASSLQGAVNQPQHFGDGTRLSIL.